These T cell receptor beta chains were read from a single sample in a study of blood T cells in healthy people across ages. One entry per CDR3 protein results from TCRdb running MiXCR on the 5' RACE reads. The sample lists around 650,000 distinct CDR3 sequences; roughly 43% were seen once. The sequenced sample was blood. The source is a man older than 75 in good health. The CDR3 runs from the conserved cysteine through the conserved F or W. A D gene is named only where the DNA matches it firmly. Clone size is shown for a subset of rows, as once, few, many or a class of expanded clone.

J gene: TRBJ1-5
clone size: many
D gene: TRBD1
V gene: TRBV20-1
CDR3 protein: CSARQGEQPQHF
CDR3 DNA: TGCAGTGCTAGACAGGGGGAACAGCCCCAGCATTTT

J gene: TRBJ2-1
clone size: -
D gene: TRBD2
V gene: TRBV20-1
CDR3 protein: CSATNAGLVNNEQFF
CDR3 DNA: TGCAGTGCCACAAATGCCGGACTAGTAAACAATGAGCAGTTCTTC

J gene: TRBJ2-1
clone size: few
D gene: TRBD2
V gene: TRBV24-1
CDR3 protein: CATSDSSGRDVNEQFF
CDR3 DNA: TGTGCCACCAGTGATAGTAGCGGGAGGGATGTCAATGAGCAGTTCTTC

J gene: TRBJ2-7
clone size: -
D gene: -
V gene: TRBV11-2
CDR3 protein: CASSLEQIVSSYEQYF
CDR3 DNA: TGTGCCAGCAGCTTAGAACAGATCGTCAGCTCCTACGAGCAGTACTTC

J gene: TRBJ2-3
clone size: many
D gene: -
V gene: TRBV7-2
CDR3 protein: CASSLGPSRASDTQYF
CDR3 DNA: TGTGCCAGCAGCTTAGGACCTAGTCGGGCGTCAGATACGCAGTATTTT

J gene: TRBJ2-7
clone size: -
D gene: TRBD1
V gene: TRBV20-1
CDR3 protein: CSAWRQGNEQYF
CDR3 DNA: TGCAGTGCCTGGCGACAGGGTAACGAGCAGTACTTC

J gene: TRBJ2-1
clone size: -
D gene: -
V gene: TRBV12-3/TRBV12-4
CDR3 protein: CASSLVVSSPYNEQFF
CDR3 DNA: TGTGCCAGCAGTTTAGTGGTTTCTTCACCCTACAATGAGCAGTTCTTC

J gene: TRBJ2-7
clone size: -
D gene: -
V gene: TRBV6-2/TRBV6-3
CDR3 protein: CAGNDIPYEQYF
CDR3 DNA: TGTGCCGGCAACGACATTCCCTACGAGCAGTACTTC

J gene: TRBJ2-3
clone size: -
D gene: TRBD2
V gene: TRBV11-3
CDR3 protein: CASSASGSNADTQYF
CDR3 DNA: TGTGCCAGCAGCGCTAGCGGGTCTAACGCGGATACGCAGTATTTT

J gene: TRBJ2-3
clone size: -
D gene: -
V gene: TRBV20-1
CDR3 protein: CSARDPPPGTDTQYF
CDR3 DNA: TGCAGTGCTAGAGACCCTCCCCCCGGCACAGATACGCAGTATTTT

J gene: TRBJ2-3
clone size: -
D gene: -
V gene: TRBV7-2
CDR3 protein: CASSFRQGRTDTQYF
CDR3 DNA: TGTGCCAGCAGTTTTAGGCAGGGGAGGACAGATACGCAGTATTTT

J gene: TRBJ2-7
clone size: many
D gene: -
V gene: TRBV4-1
CDR3 protein: CASSQATTAYEQYF
CDR3 DNA: TGCGCCAGCAGCCAGGCCACAACTGCCTACGAGCAGTACTTC

J gene: TRBJ2-3
clone size: -
D gene: -
V gene: TRBV7-9
CDR3 protein: CASSLVGSSSTDTQYF
CDR3 DNA: TGTGCCAGCAGCTTAGTAGGTAGCAGCTCCACAGATACGCAGTATTTT

J gene: TRBJ2-7
clone size: once
D gene: -
V gene: TRBV27
CDR3 protein: CASSLQSAGLGEQYF
CDR3 DNA: TGTGCCAGCAGTTTACAGTCGGCAGGGCTAGGCGAGCAGTACTTC

J gene: TRBJ2-1
clone size: -
D gene: TRBD2
V gene: TRBV3-1
CDR3 protein: CASSQGLAGAEQFF
CDR3 DNA: TGTGCCAGCAGCCAAGGTCTAGCGGGAGCTGAGCAGTTCTTC

J gene: TRBJ2-1
clone size: -
D gene: -
V gene: TRBV15
CDR3 protein: CATSRDSSGEQFF
CDR3 DNA: TGTGCCACCAGCAGGGACAGTTCAGGAGAGCAGTTCTTC

J gene: TRBJ1-5
clone size: -
D gene: -
V gene: TRBV4-1
CDR3 protein: CASSQDRWGSPLNQPQHF
CDR3 DNA: TGCGCCAGCAGCCAAGATCGGTGGGGGTCCCCACTCAACCAGCCCCAGCATTTT

J gene: TRBJ2-5
clone size: once
D gene: TRBD2
V gene: TRBV12-3/TRBV12-4
CDR3 protein: CASQAGGTQETQYF
CDR3 DNA: TGTGCCAGCCAAGCCGGGGGGACCCAAGAGACCCAGTACTTC

J gene: TRBJ1-4
clone size: few
D gene: TRBD1
V gene: TRBV2
CDR3 protein: CASSPDRGSNEKLFF
CDR3 DNA: TGTGCCAGCAGTCCCGACAGGGGTTCTAATGAAAAGCTGTTTTTT

J gene: TRBJ2-6
clone size: few
D gene: TRBD1
V gene: TRBV18
CDR3 protein: CASSPLAGTGFSGANVLTF
CDR3 DNA: TGTGCCAGCTCACCACTTGCTGGGACAGGGTTCTCTGGGGCCAACGTCCTGACTTTC

J gene: TRBJ2-5
clone size: few
D gene: TRBD2
V gene: TRBV4-3
CDR3 protein: CASSVGGGETQYF
CDR3 DNA: TGCGCCAGCAGCGTCGGGGGAGGGGAGACCCAGTACTTC

J gene: TRBJ1-2
clone size: few
D gene: -
V gene: TRBV4-2
CDR3 protein: CASSQDKQGSNYGYTF
CDR3 DNA: TGTGCCAGCAGCCAAGATAAGCAGGGCAGTAACTATGGCTACACCTTC

J gene: TRBJ2-1
clone size: -
D gene: -
V gene: TRBV29-1
CDR3 protein: CSARGGSNEQFF
CDR3 DNA: TGCAGCGCCCGCGGAGGGAGCAATGAGCAGTTCTTC

J gene: TRBJ2-6
clone size: few
D gene: TRBD1
V gene: TRBV27
CDR3 protein: CASSLLGQGSGANVLTF
CDR3 DNA: TGTGCCAGCAGTTTATTAGGACAGGGCTCTGGGGCCAACGTCCTGACTTTC

J gene: TRBJ2-5
clone size: many
D gene: -
V gene: TRBV7-3
CDR3 protein: CASSLSRTSGGQETQYF
CDR3 DNA: TGTGCCAGCAGCTTATCCCGGACCTCTGGGGGGCAAGAGACCCAGTACTTC

J gene: TRBJ2-3
clone size: few
D gene: TRBD2
V gene: TRBV12-3/TRBV12-4
CDR3 protein: CASVDRALAGGPTDTQYF
CDR3 DNA: TGTGCCAGCGTCGACCGCGCGTTAGCGGGAGGGCCCACAGATACGCAGTATTTT

J gene: TRBJ2-5
clone size: -
D gene: TRBD2
V gene: TRBV7-9
CDR3 protein: CASSSGLAGSGETQYF
CDR3 DNA: TGTGCCAGCAGCTCGGGACTAGCGGGATCGGGAGAGACCCAGTACTTC

J gene: TRBJ2-1
clone size: many
D gene: -
V gene: TRBV28
CDR3 protein: CASIGSSSYNEQFF
CDR3 DNA: TGTGCCAGCATCGGGAGTAGCTCCTACAATGAGCAGTTCTTC

J gene: TRBJ2-6
clone size: few
D gene: TRBD1
V gene: TRBV6-2/TRBV6-3
CDR3 protein: CASSETGGAYSGANVLTF
CDR3 DNA: TGTGCCAGCAGCGAGACAGGGGGCGCGTACTCTGGGGCCAACGTCCTGACTTTC

J gene: TRBJ1-1
clone size: -
D gene: -
V gene: TRBV4-1
CDR3 protein: CASSQGRLDPRRTEAFF
CDR3 DNA: TGTGCCAGCAGCCAGGGACGGTTGGATCCTCGGCGGACTGAAGCTTTCTTT

J gene: TRBJ2-1
clone size: -
D gene: TRBD2
V gene: TRBV5-5
CDR3 protein: CASSLVLVTSGWNEQFF
CDR3 DNA: TGTGCCAGCAGCTTGGTGCTAGTGACTAGCGGTTGGAATGAGCAGTTCTTC

J gene: TRBJ2-7
clone size: -
D gene: -
V gene: TRBV3-1
CDR3 protein: CASSRPKLPYEQYF
CDR3 DNA: TGTGCCAGCAGCCGACCCAAACTCCCCTACGAGCAGTACTTC

J gene: TRBJ1-2
clone size: few
D gene: -
V gene: TRBV28
CDR3 protein: CAVRDYGYTF
CDR3 DNA: TGTGCCGTCAGGGACTATGGCTACACCTTC

J gene: TRBJ2-5
clone size: many
D gene: TRBD1
V gene: TRBV7-6
CDR3 protein: CASSRDRPQETQYF
CDR3 DNA: TGTGCCAGCAGCCGGGACAGACCTCAAGAGACCCAGTACTTC

J gene: TRBJ2-4
clone size: few
D gene: -
V gene: TRBV29-1
CDR3 protein: CSLLGSENIQYF
CDR3 DNA: TGCAGCCTGCTGGGAAGCGAAAACATTCAGTACTTC

J gene: TRBJ2-1
clone size: -
D gene: TRBD2
V gene: TRBV7-9
CDR3 protein: CASSVLAGRMNEHFF
CDR3 DNA: TGTGCCAGCAGCGTTCTAGCGGGAAGGATGAATGAGCACTTCTTC

J gene: TRBJ2-2
clone size: -
D gene: TRBD1
V gene: TRBV7-9
CDR3 protein: CASSGRDRENTGELFF
CDR3 DNA: TGTGCCAGCAGCGGGCGGGACAGGGAGAACACCGGGGAGCTGTTTTTT

J gene: TRBJ2-3
clone size: -
D gene: TRBD1
V gene: TRBV18
CDR3 protein: CASSPLQGATDTQYF
CDR3 DNA: TGTGCCAGCTCACCGCTACAGGGGGCCACAGATACGCAGTATTTT

J gene: TRBJ1-5
clone size: once
D gene: -
V gene: TRBV7-2
CDR3 protein: CASSPGLRNSNQPQHF
CDR3 DNA: TGTGCCAGCAGCCCGGGATTAAGAAATAGCAATCAGCCCCAGCATTTT

J gene: TRBJ1-5
clone size: few
D gene: TRBD1
V gene: TRBV29-1
CDR3 protein: CSVDSGGAGQPQHF
CDR3 DNA: TGCAGCGTTGATTCAGGGGGCGCGGGTCAGCCCCAGCATTTT

J gene: TRBJ1-4
clone size: -
D gene: TRBD1
V gene: TRBV18
CDR3 protein: CASSPTGANEKLFF
CDR3 DNA: TGTGCCAGCTCACCGACAGGGGCCAATGAAAAACTGTTTTTT

J gene: TRBJ2-3
clone size: -
D gene: TRBD1
V gene: TRBV7-9
CDR3 protein: CASSVLTGVGTDTQYF
CDR3 DNA: TGTGCCAGCAGCGTCCTCACAGGGGTTGGCACAGATACGCAGTATTTT

J gene: TRBJ2-6
clone size: -
D gene: TRBD1
V gene: TRBV4-1
CDR3 protein: CASSHSGGGSGANVLTF
CDR3 DNA: TGCGCCAGCAGCCATTCAGGGGGTGGCTCTGGGGCCAACGTCCTGACTTTC

J gene: TRBJ1-2
clone size: few
D gene: -
V gene: TRBV6-6
CDR3 protein: CASSSRDTSNYGYTF
CDR3 DNA: TGTGCCAGCAGCTCCCGGGACACTTCTAACTATGGCTACACCTTC

J gene: TRBJ2-5
clone size: -
D gene: TRBD1
V gene: TRBV18
CDR3 protein: CASSRAGGTGHREQYF
CDR3 DNA: TGTGCCAGCTCACGCGCTGGCGGGACAGGGCATCGGGAGCAGTACTTC

J gene: TRBJ2-5
clone size: -
D gene: -
V gene: TRBV25-1
CDR3 protein: CASSQARDQYF
CDR3 DNA: TGTGCCAGCAGTCAGGCCAGAGACCAGTACTTC

J gene: TRBJ2-7
clone size: once
D gene: -
V gene: TRBV20-1
CDR3 protein: CSARYGLINYEQYF
CDR3 DNA: TGCAGTGCTAGATACGGATTGATCAACTACGAGCAGTACTTC

J gene: TRBJ2-7
clone size: many
D gene: -
V gene: TRBV9
CDR3 protein: CASSVSQEIPYEQYF
CDR3 DNA: TGTGCCAGCAGCGTATCCCAGGAGATACCATACGAGCAGTACTTC

J gene: TRBJ1-2
clone size: -
D gene: TRBD1
V gene: TRBV20-1
CDR3 protein: CSAPDRVRGYTF
CDR3 DNA: TGCAGTGCACCGGACAGGGTACGGGGCTACACCTTC

J gene: TRBJ2-1
clone size: few
D gene: TRBD1
V gene: TRBV20-1
CDR3 protein: CSARVGTGYNEQFF
CDR3 DNA: TGCAGTGCTAGAGTCGGGACAGGATACAATGAGCAGTTCTTC

J gene: TRBJ2-1
clone size: few
D gene: TRBD2
V gene: TRBV27
CDR3 protein: CASSLSSLAGAGEQFF
CDR3 DNA: TGTGCCAGCAGTTTATCGAGCCTAGCGGGGGCCGGTGAGCAGTTCTTC

J gene: TRBJ2-1
clone size: -
D gene: -
V gene: TRBV7-2
CDR3 protein: CAGSLARISYNEQFF
CDR3 DNA: TGTGCCGGCAGCTTAGCTAGAATCTCCTACAATGAGCAGTTCTTC

J gene: TRBJ2-1
clone size: -
D gene: TRBD2
V gene: TRBV2
CDR3 protein: CASSWTSGTPYNEQFF
CDR3 DNA: TGTGCCAGCAGTTGGACTAGCGGGACCCCCTACAATGAGCAGTTCTTC